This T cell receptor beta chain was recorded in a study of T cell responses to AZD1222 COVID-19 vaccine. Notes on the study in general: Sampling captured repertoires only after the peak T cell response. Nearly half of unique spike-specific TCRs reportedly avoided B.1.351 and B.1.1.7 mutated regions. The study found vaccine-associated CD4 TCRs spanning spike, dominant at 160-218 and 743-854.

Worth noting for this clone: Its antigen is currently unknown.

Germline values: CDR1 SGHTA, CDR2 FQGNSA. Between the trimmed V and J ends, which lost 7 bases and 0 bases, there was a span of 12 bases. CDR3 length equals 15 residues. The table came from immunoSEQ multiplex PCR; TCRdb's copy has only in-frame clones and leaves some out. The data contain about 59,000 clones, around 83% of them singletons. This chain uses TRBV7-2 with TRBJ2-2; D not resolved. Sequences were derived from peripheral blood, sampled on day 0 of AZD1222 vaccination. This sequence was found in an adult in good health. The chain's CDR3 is CASTPWTSNTGELFF. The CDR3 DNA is TGTGCCAGCACCCCATGGACCTCGAACACCGGGGAGCTGTTTTTT.